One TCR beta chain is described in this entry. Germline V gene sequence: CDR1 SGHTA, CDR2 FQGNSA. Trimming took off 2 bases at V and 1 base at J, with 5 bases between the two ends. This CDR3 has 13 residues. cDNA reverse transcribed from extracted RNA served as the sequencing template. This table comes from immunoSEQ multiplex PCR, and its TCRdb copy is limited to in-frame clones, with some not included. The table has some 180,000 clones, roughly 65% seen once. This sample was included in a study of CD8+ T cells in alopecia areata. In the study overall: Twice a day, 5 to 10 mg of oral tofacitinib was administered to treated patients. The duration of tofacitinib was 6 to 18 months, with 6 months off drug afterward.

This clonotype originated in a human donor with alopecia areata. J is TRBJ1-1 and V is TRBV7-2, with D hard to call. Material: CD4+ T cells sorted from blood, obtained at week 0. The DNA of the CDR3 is TGTGCCAGCAGCTTAAGGCGGAACACTGAAGCTTTCTTT. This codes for CASSLRRNTEAFF. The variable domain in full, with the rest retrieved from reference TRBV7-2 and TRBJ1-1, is GAGVSQSPSNKVTEKGKDVELRCDPISGHTALYWYRQSLGQGLEFLIYFQGNSAPDKSGLPSDRFSAERTGGSVSTLTIQRTQQEDSAVYLCASSLRRNTEAFFGQGTRLTVV.